This TCR beta chain was sequenced in a study of identical twins. The CDR3 loop spans 14 amino acids. The V gene's germline CDR1 is LGHNA and CDR2 YNFKEQ. Trimming removed 1 base from V and 8 bases from J, with 9 bases in between. Addition of a universal primer site occurred through template switching, and cDNA carried unique molecular identifiers. TCRdb called the 5' RACE reads again in MiXCR, with one record for every CDR3 protein. The sample carries about 1.7 million distinct CDR3 sequences, around a third recorded once. This clonotype was seen a few times. The source of this sequence is a newborn girl in good health. The chain combines TRBV4-2 with TRBJ1-6; no reliable D call. Sequences were obtained from cord blood. The CDR3 nucleotides are TGTGCCAGCAGCCAAGGGCAGGTCTATTCACCCCTCCACTTT. Its protein product is CASSQGQVYSPLHF.